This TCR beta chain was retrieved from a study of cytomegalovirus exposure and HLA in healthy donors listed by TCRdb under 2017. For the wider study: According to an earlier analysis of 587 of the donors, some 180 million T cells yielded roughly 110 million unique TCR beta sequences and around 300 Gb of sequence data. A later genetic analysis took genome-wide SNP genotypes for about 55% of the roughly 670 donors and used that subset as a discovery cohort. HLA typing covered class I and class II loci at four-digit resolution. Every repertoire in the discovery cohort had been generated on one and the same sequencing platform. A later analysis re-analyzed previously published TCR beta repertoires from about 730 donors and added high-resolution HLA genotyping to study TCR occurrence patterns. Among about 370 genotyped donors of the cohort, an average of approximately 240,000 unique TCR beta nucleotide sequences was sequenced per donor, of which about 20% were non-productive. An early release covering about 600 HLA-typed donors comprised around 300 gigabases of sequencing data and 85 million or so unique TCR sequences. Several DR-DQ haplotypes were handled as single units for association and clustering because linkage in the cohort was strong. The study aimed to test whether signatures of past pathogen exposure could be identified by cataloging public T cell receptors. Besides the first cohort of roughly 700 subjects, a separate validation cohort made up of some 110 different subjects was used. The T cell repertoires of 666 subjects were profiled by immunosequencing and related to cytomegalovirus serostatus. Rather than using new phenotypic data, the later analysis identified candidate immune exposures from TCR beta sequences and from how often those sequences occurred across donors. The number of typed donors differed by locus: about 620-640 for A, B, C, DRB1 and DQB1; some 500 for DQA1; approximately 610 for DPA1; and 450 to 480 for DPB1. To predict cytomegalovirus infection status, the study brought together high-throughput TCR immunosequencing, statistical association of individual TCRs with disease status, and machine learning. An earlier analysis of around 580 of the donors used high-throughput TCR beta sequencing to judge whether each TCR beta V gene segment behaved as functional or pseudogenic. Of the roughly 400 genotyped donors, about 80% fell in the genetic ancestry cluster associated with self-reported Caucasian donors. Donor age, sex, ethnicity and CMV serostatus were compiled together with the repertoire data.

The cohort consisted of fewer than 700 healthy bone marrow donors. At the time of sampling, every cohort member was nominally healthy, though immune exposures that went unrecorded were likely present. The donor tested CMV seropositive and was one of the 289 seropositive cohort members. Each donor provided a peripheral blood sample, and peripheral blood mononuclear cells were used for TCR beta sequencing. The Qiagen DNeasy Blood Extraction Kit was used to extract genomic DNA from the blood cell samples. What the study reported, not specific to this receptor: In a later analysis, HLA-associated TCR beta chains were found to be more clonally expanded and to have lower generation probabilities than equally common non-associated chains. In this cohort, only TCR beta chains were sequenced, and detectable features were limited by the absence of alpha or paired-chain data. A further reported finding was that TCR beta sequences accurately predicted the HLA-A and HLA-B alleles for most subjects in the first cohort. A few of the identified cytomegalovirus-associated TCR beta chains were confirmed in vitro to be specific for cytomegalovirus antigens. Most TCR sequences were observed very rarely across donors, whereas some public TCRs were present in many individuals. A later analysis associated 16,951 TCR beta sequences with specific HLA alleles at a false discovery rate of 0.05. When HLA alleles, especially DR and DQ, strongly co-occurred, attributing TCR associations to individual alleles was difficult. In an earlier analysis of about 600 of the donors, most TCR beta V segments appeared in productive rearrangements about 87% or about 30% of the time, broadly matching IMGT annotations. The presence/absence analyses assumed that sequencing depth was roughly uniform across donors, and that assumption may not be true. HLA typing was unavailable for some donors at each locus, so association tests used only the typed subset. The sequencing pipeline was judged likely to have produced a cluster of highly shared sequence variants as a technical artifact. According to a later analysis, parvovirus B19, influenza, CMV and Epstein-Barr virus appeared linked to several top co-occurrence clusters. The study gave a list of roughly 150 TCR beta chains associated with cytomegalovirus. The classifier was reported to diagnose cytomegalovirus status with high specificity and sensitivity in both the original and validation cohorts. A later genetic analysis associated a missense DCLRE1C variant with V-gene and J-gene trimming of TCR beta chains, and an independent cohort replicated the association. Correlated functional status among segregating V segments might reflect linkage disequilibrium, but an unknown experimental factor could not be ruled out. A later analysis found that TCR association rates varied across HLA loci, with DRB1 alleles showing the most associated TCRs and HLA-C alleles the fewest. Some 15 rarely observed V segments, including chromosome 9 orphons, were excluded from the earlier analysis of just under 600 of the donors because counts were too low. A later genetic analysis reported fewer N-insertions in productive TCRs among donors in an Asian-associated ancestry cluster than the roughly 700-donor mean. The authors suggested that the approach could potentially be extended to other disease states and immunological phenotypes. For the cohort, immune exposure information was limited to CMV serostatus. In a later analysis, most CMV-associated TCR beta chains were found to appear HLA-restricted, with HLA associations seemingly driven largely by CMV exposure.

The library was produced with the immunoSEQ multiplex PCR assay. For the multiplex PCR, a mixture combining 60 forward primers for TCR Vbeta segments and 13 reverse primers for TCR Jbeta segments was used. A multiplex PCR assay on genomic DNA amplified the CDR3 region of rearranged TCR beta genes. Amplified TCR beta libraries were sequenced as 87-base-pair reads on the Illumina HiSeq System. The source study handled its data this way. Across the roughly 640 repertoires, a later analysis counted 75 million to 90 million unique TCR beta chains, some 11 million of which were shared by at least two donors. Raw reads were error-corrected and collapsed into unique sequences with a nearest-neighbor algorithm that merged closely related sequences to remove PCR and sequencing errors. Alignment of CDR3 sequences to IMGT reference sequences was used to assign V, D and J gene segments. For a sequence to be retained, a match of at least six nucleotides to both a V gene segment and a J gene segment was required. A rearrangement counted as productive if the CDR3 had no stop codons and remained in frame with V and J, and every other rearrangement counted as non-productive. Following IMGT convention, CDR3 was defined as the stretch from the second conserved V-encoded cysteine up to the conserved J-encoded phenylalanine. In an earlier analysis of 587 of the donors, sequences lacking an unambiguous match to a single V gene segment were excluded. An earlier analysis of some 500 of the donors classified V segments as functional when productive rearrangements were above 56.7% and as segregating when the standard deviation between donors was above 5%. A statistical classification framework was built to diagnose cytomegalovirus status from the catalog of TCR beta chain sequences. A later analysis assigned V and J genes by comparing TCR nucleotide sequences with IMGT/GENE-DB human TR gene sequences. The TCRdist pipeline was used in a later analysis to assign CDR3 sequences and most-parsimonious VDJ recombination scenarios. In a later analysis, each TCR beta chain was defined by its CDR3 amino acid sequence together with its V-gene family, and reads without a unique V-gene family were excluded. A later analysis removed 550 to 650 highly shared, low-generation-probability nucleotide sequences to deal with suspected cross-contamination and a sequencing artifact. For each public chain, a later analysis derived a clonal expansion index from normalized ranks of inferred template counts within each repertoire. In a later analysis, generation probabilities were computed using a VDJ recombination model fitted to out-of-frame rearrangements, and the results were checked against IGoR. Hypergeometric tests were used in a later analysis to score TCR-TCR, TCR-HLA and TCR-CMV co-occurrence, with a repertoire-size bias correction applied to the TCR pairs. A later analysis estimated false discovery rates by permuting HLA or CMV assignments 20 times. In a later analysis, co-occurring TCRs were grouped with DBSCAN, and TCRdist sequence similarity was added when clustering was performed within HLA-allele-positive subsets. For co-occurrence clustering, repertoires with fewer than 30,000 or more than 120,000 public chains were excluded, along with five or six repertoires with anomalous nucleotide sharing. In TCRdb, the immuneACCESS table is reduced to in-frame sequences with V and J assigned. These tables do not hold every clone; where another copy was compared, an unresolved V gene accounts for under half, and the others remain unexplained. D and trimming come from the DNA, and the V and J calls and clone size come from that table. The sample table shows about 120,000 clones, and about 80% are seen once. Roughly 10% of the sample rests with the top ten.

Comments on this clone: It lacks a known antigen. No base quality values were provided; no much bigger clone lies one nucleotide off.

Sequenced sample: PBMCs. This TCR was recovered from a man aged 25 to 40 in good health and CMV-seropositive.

The CDR3 region reads CASSPDREFVYGYTF. The DNA sequence reads TGTGCCAGCTCACCGGACAGGGAGTTTGTCTATGGCTACACCTTC. The chain joins TRBV18 to TRBJ1-2, with 8 middle bases fitting TRBD1. At the junction V is shortened by 3 bases and J by 4 bases; bases outside the gene matches: 7. There are 15 amino acids in the CDR3, from cysteine to phenylalanine inclusive. Only the CDR3 part of the read is kept: 45 bases, read in frame from the first base. Based on the germline V gene, the CDR1 and CDR2 sequences are KGHSH and LQKENI.